The 3 T cell receptor beta chains in this list originate from one sample, sequenced in a study of CD8+CD57+ T cells in acquired aplastic anemia. For sequencing, patients were chosen who had shown expansion of CD8+CD57+ cells by flow cytometry. Profiles of TCR beta VDJ and CDR3 were generated from a genomic DNA template. TCRdb re-called the reads with MiXCR, one entry per CDR3 protein. The repertoire holds 450,000 to 550,000 distinct CDR3 sequences, 25% to 40% seen once, with 0.75% to 0.95% in the top ten. The sample was sorted CD4+, CD8+, or CD8+CD57+ T cells (not recorded which) from PBMCs. These receptors all stem from a human donor with aplastic anemia.

The sample holds many counts of this clonotype. The CDR3 DNA reads TGTGCCATCAGCCCGGGCATGGGTTTAGCGGCCTACGAGCAGTACTTC. It translates to CAISPGMGLAAYEQYF. This chain uses TRBV10-3 with TRBJ2-7, with a weak D call TRBD2 (6 bases). Trimming took off 6 bases at V and 2 bases at J, with 20 bases between the two ends. Germline V lookup: CDR1 ENHRY, CDR2 SYGVKD. The length of the CDR3 is 16 residues.

This chain connects TRBV20-1 to TRBJ1-1; TRBD1 is a possible D gene (5 bases). The CDR3 runs to 12 residues. V gave up 3 bases and J gave up 4 bases, with 9 bases separating them. Germline lookup yields CDR1 DFQATT and CDR2 SNEGSKA (reference sequence). CDR3 DNA sequence: TGCAGTGCTAGGGGGGGATCCACTGAAGCTTTCTTT. It encodes CSARGGSTEAFF.

This clonotype came up a few times. A much larger clonotype is one base distant, so this may be a read error. This sequence joins TRBV2 and TRBJ1-6, with a possible D match to TRBD1 (5 bases). Germline V CDR1 and CDR2: SNHLY, FYNNEI. The CDR3 length is 15 residues. The CDR3 sequence is CAGSVRSGDNSPLHF. The CDR3 nucleotides read TGTGCCGGCAGTGTTCGGTCGGGGGATAATTCACCCCTCCACTTT.